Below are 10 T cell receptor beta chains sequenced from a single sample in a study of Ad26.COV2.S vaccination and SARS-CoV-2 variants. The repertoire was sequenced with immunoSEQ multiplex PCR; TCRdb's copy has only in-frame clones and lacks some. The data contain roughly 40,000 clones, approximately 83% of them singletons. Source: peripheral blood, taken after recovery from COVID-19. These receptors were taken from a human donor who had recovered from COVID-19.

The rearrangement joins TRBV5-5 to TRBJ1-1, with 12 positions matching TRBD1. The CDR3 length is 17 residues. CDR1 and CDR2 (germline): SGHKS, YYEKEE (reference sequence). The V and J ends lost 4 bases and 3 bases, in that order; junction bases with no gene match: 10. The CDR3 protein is CASSRRGGQGADTEAFF. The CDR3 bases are TGTGCCAGCAGCCGCCGTGGGGGACAGGGGGCGGACACTGAAGCTTTCTTT.

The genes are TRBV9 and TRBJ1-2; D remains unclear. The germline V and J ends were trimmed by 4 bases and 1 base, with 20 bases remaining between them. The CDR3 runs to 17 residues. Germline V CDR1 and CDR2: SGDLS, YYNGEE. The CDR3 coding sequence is TGTGCCAGCAGCTCCCACGAGGCGGGCACTATTAACTATGGCTACACCTTC. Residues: CASSSHEAGTINYGYTF.

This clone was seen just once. The CDR3 nucleotides read TGTGCCAGCAGCCCACTAAGGACAGGGGATGTCTATGGCTACACCTTC. It encodes CASSPLRTGDVYGYTF. The rearrangement uses TRBV14 and TRBJ1-2; TRBD1 agrees at 9 bases. The CDR3 is 16 residues long. With 4 bases clipped from V and 4 bases from J, the junction kept 10 bases outside the gene matches. The germline gives CDR1 SGHDN, CDR2 FVKESK.

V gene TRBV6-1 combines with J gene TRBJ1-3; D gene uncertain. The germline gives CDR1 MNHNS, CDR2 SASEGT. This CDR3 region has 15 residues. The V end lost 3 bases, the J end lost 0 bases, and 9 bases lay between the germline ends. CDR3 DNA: TGTGCCAGCAGTGACAGCCTTTTCTCTGGAAACACCATATATTTT. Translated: CASSDSLFSGNTIYF.

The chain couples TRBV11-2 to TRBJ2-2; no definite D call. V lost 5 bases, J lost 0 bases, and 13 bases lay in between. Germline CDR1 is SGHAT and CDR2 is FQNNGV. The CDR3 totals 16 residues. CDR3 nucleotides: TGTGCCAGCAGCCTAGGCCACCTCGCGAACACCGGGGAGCTGTTTTTT. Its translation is CASSLGHLANTGELFF.

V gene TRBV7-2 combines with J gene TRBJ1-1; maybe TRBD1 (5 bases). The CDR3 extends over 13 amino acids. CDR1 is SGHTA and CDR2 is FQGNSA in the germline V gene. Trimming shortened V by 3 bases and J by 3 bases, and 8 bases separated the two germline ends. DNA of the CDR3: TGTGCCAGCAGCTTCGGACACTACACTGAAGCTTTCTTT. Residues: CASSFGHYTEAFF. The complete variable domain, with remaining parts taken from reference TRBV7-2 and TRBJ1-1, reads GAGVSQSPSNKVTEKGKDVELRCDPISGHTALYWYRQSLGQGLEFLIYFQGNSAPDKSGLPSDRFSAERTGGSVSTLTIQRTQQEDSAVYLCASSFGHYTEAFFGQGTRLTVV.

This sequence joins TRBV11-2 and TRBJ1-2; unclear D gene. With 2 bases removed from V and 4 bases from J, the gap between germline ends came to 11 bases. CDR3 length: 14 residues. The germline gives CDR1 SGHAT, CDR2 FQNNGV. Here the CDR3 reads CASSLLAGSYGYTF. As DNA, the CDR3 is TGTGCCAGCAGCTTATTGGCAGGCTCCTATGGCTACACCTTC.

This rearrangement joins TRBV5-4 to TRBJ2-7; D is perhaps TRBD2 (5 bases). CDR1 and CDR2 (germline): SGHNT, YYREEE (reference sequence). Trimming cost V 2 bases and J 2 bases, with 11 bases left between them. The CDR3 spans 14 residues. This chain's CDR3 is CASSLFGLPYEQYV. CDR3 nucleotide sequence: TGTGCCAGCAGCTTATTTGGACTTCCCTACGAGCAGTACGTC.

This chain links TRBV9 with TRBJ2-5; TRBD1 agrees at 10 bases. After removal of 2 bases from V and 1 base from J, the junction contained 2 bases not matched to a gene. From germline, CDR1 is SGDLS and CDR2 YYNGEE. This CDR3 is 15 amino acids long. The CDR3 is CASSVRTGGQETQYF. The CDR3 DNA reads TGTGCCAGCAGCGTCCGGACAGGGGGCCAAGAGACCCAGTACTTC. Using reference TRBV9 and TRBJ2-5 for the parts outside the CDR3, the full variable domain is DSGVTQTPKHLITATGQRVTLRCSPRSGDLSVYWYQQSLDQGLQFLIQYYNGEERAKGNILERFSAQQFPDLHSELNLSSLELGDSALYFCASSVRTGGQETQYFGPGTRLLVL.

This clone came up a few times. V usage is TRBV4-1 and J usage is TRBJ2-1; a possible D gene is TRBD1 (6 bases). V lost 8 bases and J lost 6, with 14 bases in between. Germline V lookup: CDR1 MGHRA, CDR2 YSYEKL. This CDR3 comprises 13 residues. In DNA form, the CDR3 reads TGCGCCAGCCACTCGACAGGAGGCAATGAGCAGTTCTTC. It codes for CASHSTGGNEQFF.